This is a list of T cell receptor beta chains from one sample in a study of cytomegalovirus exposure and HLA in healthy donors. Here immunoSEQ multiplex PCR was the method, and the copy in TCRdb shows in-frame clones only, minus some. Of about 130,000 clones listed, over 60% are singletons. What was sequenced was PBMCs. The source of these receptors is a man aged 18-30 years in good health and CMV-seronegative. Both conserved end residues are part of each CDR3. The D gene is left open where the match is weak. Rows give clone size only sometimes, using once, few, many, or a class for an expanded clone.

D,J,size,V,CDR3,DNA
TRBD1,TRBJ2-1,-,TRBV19,CASTQTGASPPFGQFF,TGTGCCAGTACCCAGACAGGGGCCTCTCCTCCGTTTGGGCAGTTCTTC
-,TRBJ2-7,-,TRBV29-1,CSVELAPYEQYF,TGCAGCGTTGAACTAGCGCCTTACGAGCAGTACTTC
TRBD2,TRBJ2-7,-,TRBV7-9,CASNNGLGSSYEQYF,TGTGCCAGCAACAACGGACTAGGGAGCAGTTACGAGCAGTACTTC
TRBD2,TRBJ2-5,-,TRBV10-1,CASSELAGGETQYF,TGCGCCAGCAGTGAACTAGCGGGAGGGGAGACCCAGTACTTC
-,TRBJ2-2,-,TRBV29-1,CSGLYGELFF,TGCAGCGGTTTATACGGGGAGCTGTTTTTT
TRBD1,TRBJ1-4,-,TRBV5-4,CASSLQGAEEKLFF,TGTGCCAGCAGCCTACAGGGGGCAGAAGAAAAACTGTTTTTT
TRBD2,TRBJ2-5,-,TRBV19,CASSILAGGKETQYF,TGTGCCAGTAGTATCCTAGCGGGGGGGAAAGAGACCCAGTACTTC
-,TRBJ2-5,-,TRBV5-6,CASSPWANQETQYF,TGTGCCAGCAGTCCATGGGCCAACCAAGAGACCCAGTACTTC
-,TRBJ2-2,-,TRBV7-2,CASSLGGRGWTGELFF,TGTGCCAGCAGCTTAGGAGGGCGTGGATGGACCGGGGAGCTGTTTTTT
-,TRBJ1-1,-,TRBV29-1,CSVPRTEVNTEAFF,TGCAGCGTTCCCCGGACAGAGGTGAACACTGAAGCTTTCTTT
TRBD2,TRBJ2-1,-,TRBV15,CATSSLGLGNNEQFF,TGTGCCACCAGCAGTCTGGGACTAGGCAACAATGAGCAGTTCTTC
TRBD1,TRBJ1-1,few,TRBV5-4,CASSLGQGVGAFF,TGTGCCAGCAGCCTGGGACAGGGGGTAGGAGCTTTCTTT
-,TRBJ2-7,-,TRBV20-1,CSCRQIQGSHF,TGCAGCTGTCGACAAATACAGGGTTCGCACTTC
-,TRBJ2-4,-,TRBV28,CASRGTPYFQYF,TGTGCCAGCAGGGGGACTCCTTATTTTCAGTACTTC
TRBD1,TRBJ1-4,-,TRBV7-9,CASSFQTGKGEKLFF,TGTGCCAGCAGCTTTCAGACAGGGAAGGGTGAAAAACTGTTTTTT
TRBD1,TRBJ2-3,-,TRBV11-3,CASSLRDSPTDTQYF,TGTGCCAGCAGCTTAAGGGACAGCCCCACAGATACGCAGTATTTT
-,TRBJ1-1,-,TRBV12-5,CASRVMNTEAFF,TGTGCTAGCAGGGTTATGAACACTGAAGCTTTCTTT
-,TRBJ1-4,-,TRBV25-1,CASSPGDSNEKLFF,TGTGCCAGCAGTCCCGGGGACTCTAATGAAAAACTGTTTTTT
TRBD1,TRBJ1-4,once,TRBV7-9,CASSRQGSTNEKLFF,TGTGCCAGCAGCCGACAGGGGTCAACTAATGAAAAACTGTTTTTT
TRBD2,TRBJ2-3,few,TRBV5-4,CASSLGLAGVLDTQYF,TGTGCCAGCAGCTTGGGACTAGCGGGAGTTTTAGATACGCAGTATTTT
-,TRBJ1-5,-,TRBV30,CAWSAAGQFNQPQHF,TGTGCCTGGAGTGCCGCCGGACAGTTCAATCAGCCCCAGCATTTT
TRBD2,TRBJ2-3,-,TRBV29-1,CSVGNLAGAQSTDTQYF,TGCAGCGTTGGGAACCTAGCGGGAGCCCAAAGCACAGATACGCAGTATTTT
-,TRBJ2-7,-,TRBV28,CASYNTHSYEQYF,TGTGCCAGCTATAACACGCACTCCTACGAGCAGTACTTC
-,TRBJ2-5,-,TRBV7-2,CASSLLGLPQETQYF,TGTGCCAGCAGCTTACTCGGACTACCCCAGGAGACCCAGTACTTC
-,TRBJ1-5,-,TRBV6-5,CASRTGRPNQPQHF,TGTGCCAGCAGAACTGGGAGGCCTAATCAGCCCCAGCATTTT
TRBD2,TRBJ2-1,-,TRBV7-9,CASSYSGTSGSNEQFF,TGTGCCAGCAGCTACTCCGGGACTAGCGGGAGTAATGAGCAGTTCTTC
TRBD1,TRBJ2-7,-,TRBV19,CASSIRTGSSYEQYF,TGTGCCAGTAGTATTAGGACAGGGAGCTCCTACGAGCAGTACTTC
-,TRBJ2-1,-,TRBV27,CASSLLDFSSYNEQFF,TGTGCCAGCAGTTTATTAGACTTCAGCTCCTACAATGAGCAGTTCTTC
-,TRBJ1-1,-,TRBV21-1,CASSKTHRFEQGASGEAFF,TGTGCCAGCAGCAAAACCCACCGATTTGAACAGGGGGCGAGTGGTGAAGCTTTCTTT
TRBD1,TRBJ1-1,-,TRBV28,CASSSGTGGGAFF,TGTGCCAGCAGTTCTGGGACAGGGGGAGGAGCTTTCTTT
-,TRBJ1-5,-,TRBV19,CASSITPGFSNQPQHF,TGTGCCAGTAGTATAACTCCGGGGTTTAGCAATCAGCCCCAGCATTTT
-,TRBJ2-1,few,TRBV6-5,CASSYQGPYNEQFF,TGTGCCAGCAGTTATCAGGGGCCTTACAATGAGCAGTTCTTC
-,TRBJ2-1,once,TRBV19,CASSTPRNAVLTQFF,TGTGCCAGTAGTACGCCCAGGAATGCCGTCCTTACGCAGTTCTTC
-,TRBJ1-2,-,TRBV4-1,CASSSPRTRGPNYGYTF,TGCGCCAGCAGCTCCCCGAGGACAAGGGGCCCCAACTATGGCTACACCTTC
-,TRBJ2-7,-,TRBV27,CASSLSFSGEHEQYF,TGTGCCAGCAGTTTATCTTTTTCAGGGGAGCACGAGCAGTACTTC
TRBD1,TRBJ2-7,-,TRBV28,CASSLWGDRGYEQYF,TGTGCCAGCAGTTTATGGGGGGACAGGGGTTACGAGCAGTACTTC
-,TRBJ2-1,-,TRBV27,CASSLFESGGEQFF,TGTGCCAGCAGCCTGTTTGAATCTGGAGGGGAGCAGTTCTTC
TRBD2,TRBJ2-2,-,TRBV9,CASSPGLAGVIGELFF,TGTGCCAGCAGCCCCGGACTAGCGGGAGTTATCGGGGAGCTGTTTTTT
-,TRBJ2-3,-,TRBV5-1,CASSFAATGGADTQYF,TGCGCCAGCAGCTTCGCCGCCACGGGCGGGGCAGATACGCAGTATTTT
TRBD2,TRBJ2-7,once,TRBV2,CASSPPGGPYEQYF,TGTGCCAGCAGTCCGCCGGGGGGGCCGTACGAGCAGTACTTC
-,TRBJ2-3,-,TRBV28,CASSSLGSNQITDTQYF,TGTGCCAGCAGTTCCCTCGGGTCGAACCAAATCACAGATACGCAGTATTTT
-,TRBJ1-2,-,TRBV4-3,CASSQVPQGNYGYTF,TGCGCCAGCAGCCAAGTTCCCCAGGGGAACTATGGCTACACCTTC
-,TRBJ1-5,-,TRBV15,CATSRQGRQPQHF,TGTGCCACCAGCAGACAGGGCAGACAGCCCCAGCATTTT